This TCR beta chain was identified in a study of T cells after yellow fever vaccination. On the study more broadly: Fractions low in cell number were prepared with SMART-Seq v4 Ultra Low Input.

MiXCR was run by TCRdb on the 5' RACE reads, yielding one entry per CDR3 protein. The sample shows 100,000 to 150,000 distinct CDR3 sequences, approximately 16% of them seen only once. Study results and caveats: One caveat is that FACS-sorted repertoires could contain abundant clonotypes contaminating from the bulk population. Booster samples showed a return of most primary-vaccination clones (about 96% CD4, approximately 88% CD8).

Germline CDR1 SSHAT, CDR2 FNYEAQ (reference sequence). The V segment lost 5 bases and the J segment 2 bases; nucleotides outside the gene matches: 7. The CDR3 contains 16 residues. Only a few counts were recorded for this clonotype. Its antigen is not known. The receptor's source is a man between 18 and 29 years old who received the YFV17D yellow fever vaccine. The input for sequencing was CD8+ T cells sorted from PBMCs, taken 5 days after the yellow fever booster vaccination. V gene TRBV7-7 combines with J gene TRBJ2-2; TRBD1 agrees at 8 bases. The CDR3 loop reads CASSLGTGRNTGELFF. Written as DNA, the CDR3 is TGTGCCAGCAGCCTCGGGACAGGCCGTAACACCGGGGAGCTGTTTTTT.